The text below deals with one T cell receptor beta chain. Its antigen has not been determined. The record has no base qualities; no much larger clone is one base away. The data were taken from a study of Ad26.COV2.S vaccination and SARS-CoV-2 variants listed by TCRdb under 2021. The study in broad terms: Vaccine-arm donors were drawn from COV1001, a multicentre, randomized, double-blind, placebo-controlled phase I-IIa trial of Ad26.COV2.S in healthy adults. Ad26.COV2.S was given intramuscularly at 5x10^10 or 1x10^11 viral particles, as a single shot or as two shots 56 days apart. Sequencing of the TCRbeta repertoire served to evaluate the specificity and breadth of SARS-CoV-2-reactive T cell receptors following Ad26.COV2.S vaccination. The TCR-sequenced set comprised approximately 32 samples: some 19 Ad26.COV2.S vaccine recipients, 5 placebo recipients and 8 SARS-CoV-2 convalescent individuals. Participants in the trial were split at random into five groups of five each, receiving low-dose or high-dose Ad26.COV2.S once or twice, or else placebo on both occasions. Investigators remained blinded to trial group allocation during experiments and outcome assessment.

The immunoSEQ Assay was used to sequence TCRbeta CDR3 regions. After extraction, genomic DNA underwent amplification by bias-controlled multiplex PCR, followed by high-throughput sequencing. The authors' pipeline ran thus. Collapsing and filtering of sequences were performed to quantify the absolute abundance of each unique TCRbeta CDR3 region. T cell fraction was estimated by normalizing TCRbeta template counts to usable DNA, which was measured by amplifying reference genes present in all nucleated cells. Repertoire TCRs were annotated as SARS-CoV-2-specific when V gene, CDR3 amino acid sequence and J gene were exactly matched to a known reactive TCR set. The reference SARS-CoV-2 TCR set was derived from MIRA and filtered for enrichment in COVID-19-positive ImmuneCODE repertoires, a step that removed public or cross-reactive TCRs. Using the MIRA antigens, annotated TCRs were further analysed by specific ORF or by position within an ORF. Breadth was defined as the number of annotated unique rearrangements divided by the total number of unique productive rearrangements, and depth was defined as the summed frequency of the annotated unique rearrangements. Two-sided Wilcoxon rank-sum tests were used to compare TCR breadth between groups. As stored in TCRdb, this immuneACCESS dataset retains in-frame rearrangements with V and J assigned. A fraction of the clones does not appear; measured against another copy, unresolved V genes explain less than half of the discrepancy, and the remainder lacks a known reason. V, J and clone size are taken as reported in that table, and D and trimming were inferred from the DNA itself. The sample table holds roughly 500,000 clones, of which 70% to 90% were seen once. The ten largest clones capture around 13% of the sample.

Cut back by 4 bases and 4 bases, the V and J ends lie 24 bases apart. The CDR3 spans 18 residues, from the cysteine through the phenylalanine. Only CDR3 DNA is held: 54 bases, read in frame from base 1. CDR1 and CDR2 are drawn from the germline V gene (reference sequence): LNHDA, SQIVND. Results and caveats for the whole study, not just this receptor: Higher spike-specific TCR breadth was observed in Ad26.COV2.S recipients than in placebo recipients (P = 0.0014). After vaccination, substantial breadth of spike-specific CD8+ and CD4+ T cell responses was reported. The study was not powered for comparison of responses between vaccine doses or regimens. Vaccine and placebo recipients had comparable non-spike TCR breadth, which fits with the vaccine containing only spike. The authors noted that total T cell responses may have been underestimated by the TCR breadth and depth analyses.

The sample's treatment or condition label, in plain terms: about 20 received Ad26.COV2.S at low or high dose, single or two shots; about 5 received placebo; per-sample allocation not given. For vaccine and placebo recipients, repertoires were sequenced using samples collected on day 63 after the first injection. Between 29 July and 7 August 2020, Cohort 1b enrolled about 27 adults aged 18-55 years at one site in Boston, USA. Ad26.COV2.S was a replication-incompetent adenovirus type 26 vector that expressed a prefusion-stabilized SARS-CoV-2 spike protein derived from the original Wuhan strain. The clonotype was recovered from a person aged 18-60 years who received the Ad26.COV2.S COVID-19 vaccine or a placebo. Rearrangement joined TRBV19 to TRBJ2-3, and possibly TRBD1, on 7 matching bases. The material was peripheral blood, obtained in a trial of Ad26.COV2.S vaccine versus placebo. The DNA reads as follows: TGTGCCAGTAGTACTCCCCCAGGAGGGGGCCCTTTCCCAGATACGCAGTATTTT. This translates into CASSTPPGGGPFPDTQYF.